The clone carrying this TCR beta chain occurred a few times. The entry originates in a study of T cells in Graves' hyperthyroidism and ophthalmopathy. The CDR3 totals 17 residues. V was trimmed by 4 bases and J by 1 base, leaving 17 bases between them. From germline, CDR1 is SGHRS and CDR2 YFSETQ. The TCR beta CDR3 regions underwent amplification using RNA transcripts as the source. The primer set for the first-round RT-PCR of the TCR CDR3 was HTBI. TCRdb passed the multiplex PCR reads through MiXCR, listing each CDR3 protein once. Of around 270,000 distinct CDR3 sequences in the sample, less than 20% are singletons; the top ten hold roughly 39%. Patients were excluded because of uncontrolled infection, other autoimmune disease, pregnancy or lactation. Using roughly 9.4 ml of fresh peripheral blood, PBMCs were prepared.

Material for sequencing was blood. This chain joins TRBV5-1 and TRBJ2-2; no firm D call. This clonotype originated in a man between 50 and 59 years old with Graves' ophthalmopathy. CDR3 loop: CASSIGPPSWNTGELFF. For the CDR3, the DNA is TGCGCCAGCAGCATCGGGCCACCGAGCTGGAACACCGGGGAGCTGTTTTTT. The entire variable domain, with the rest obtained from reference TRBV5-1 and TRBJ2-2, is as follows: KAGVTQTPRYLIKTRGQQVTLSCSPISGHRSVSWYQQTPGQGLQFLFEYFSETQRNKGNFPGRFSGRQFSNSRSEMNVSTLELGDSALYLCASSIGPPSWNTGELFFGEGSRLTVL.